The 26 T cell receptor beta chains below all came from one sample that was sequenced in a study of PD-1 blockade in classical Hodgkin lymphoma. Using immunoSEQ multiplex PCR, the repertoire was profiled, and TCRdb retains in-frame clones only, with some absent. The data show 20,000 or so clones, with around 80% seen just once and less than 25% held by the top ten. Noted time point: cycle 4 day 1 (C4D1), after around six weeks of nivolumab. The patients all showed relapse after autologous stem cell transplantation, while their brentuximab vedotin exposure varied. The sequences come from peripheral blood mononuclear cells (PBMCs), collected before the fourth cycle of nivolumab. These receptor sequences come from a human donor with classical Hodgkin lymphoma.

The V call is TRBV19, the J call TRBJ2-4; 8 bases line up with TRBD1. V gave up 2 bases and J gave up 0 bases; unmatched junction bases: 15. There are 20 residues in the CDR3. CDR1 and CDR2 (germline): LNHDA, SQIVND (reference sequence). DNA of the CDR3: TGTGCCAGTAGTATAACCCGGACAGGGCACCCCCTCATAGCCAAAAACATTCAGTACTTC. As protein: CASSITRTGHPLIAKNIQYF. Full variable domain (rest looked up from reference TRBV19 and TRBJ2-4): DGGITQSPKYLFRKEGQNVTLSCEQNLNHDAMYWYRQDPGQGLRLIYYSQIVNDFQKGDIAEGYSVSREKKESFPLTVTSAQKNPTAFYLCASSITRTGHPLIAKNIQYFGAGTRLSVL.

The chain carries TRBV30 and TRBJ2-2; no definite D call. V was clipped by 0 bases and J by 6 bases, with 8 bases between them. The germline CDR1 and CDR2 sequences are GTSNPN and SVGIG (reference sequence). This CDR3 spans 13 amino acids. This CDR3 is CAWSVALPGELFF. CDR3 sequence (DNA): TGTGCCTGGAGTGTTGCGCTCCCCGGGGAGCTGTTTTTT.

V is TRBV7-9 and J is TRBJ2-5, with TRBD1 identical over 9 bases. The trim removed 4 bases at V and 5 bases at J, leaving 5 bases unmatched. Germline V gene data show CDR1 as SEHNR and CDR2 as FQNEAQ (reference sequence). The CDR3 runs to 14 residues. The CDR3 DNA reads as TGTGCCAGCAGCTCCGGGACAGGGAGGGAGACCCAGTACTTC. It encodes CASSSGTGRETQYF.

This clone was detected once. The chain is built from TRBV6-5 and TRBJ1-1; tentatively, D is TRBD1 (5 bases). The V end lost 9 bases, the J end lost 0 bases, and 11 bases lay between the germline ends. In germline, CDR1 is MNHEY, CDR2 SVGAGI. The CDR3 length is 13 residues. DNA of the CDR3: TGTGCCAGTAAATGGGGGATGAACACTGAAGCTTTCTTT. Residues: CASKWGMNTEAFF.

Here the CDR3 reads CASRVTGGREQFF. The CDR3 DNA sequence: TGCGCCAGCAGAGTTACAGGGGGCCGTGAGCAGTTCTTC. The gene calls are TRBV5-1 and TRBJ2-1, with 9 bases lining up with TRBD1. This CDR3 is built from 13 residues. V was pared by 5 bases and J by 9 bases, with 6 bases of the junction left unmatched. The V gene's germline CDR1 is SGHRS and CDR2 YFSETQ.

This sequence joins TRBV9 and TRBJ2-3; 10 bases line up with TRBD2. The ends lost 0 bases at V and 0 bases at J; junction bases unmatched: 4. Germline V gene sequence: CDR1 SGDLS, CDR2 YYNGEE. The CDR3 has 17 residues. In DNA, the CDR3 is TGTGCCAGCAGCGTAGTTGGACTAGCGGATAGCACAGATACGCAGTATTTT. It is translated as CASSVVGLADSTDTQYF.

The chain joins TRBV23-1 to TRBJ1-5; D is uncertain. TRBV23-1 is reported as an ORF; its role is uncertain. This CDR3 region has 16 residues. The V and J ends lost 3 bases and 4 bases respectively, with 16 bases between them. The CDR3 DNA reads as TGCGCCAGCAGTCACCCGACTGACTCCCATAATCAGCCCCAGCATTTT. This sequence encodes CASSHPTDSHNQPQHF.

This clone was observed a single time. J is TRBJ1-6 and V is TRBV7-9; possible D gene TRBD1, 5 bases. The CDR3 length is 9 residues. From germline, CDR1 is SEHNR and CDR2 FQNEAQ (reference sequence). V lost 11 bases, J lost 13 bases, and 9 bases lay in between. This CDR3 is CAWGFPLHF. The CDR3 DNA reads TGTGCCTGGGGGTTTCCCCTCCACTTT.

On this clone: Different DNA sequences within this sample yield the same CDR3. The chain couples TRBV27 to TRBJ1-5, with unresolved D. This CDR3 spans 13 amino acids. The germline V gene has CDR1 MNHEY and CDR2 SMNVEV (reference sequence). V gave up 2 bases and J gave up 2 bases, with 4 bases separating them. The CDR3 loop is CASSLMGNQPQHF. CDR3 bases: TGTGCCAGCAGTTTAATGGGCAATCAGCCCCAGCATTTT.

This chain links TRBV6-6 with TRBJ1-5; possibly TRBD1 for D (6 bases). Trimming removed 8 bases at V and 0 bases at J, with 14 bases between. CDR3 length: 15 residues. CDR1 and CDR2 (germline): MNHNY, SVGAGI (reference sequence). The CDR3, as DNA: TGTGCCAGCCACAGGGCCCGATATAGCAATCAGCCCCAGCATTTT. It is translated as CASHRARYSNQPQHF.

The gene calls are TRBV7-2 and TRBJ1-2; D remains ambiguous. The V gene lost 5 bases and the J gene lost 4 bases, with 8 bases spanning the gap. Germline CDR1 and CDR2: SGHTA and FQGNSA. The length of the CDR3 is 12 residues. The CDR3 region has the DNA TGTGCCAGCAGCGGGCACACCTATGGCTACACCTTC. Translation: CASSGHTYGYTF.

The gene calls are TRBV30 and TRBJ1-2, with D possibly matching TRBD1 (5 bases). Germline assignment: CDR1 GTSNPN and CDR2 SVGIG (reference sequence). Trimming took off 3 bases at V and 3 bases at J, with 8 bases between the two ends. CDR3 size: 12 residues. The CDR3 nucleotides read TGTGCCTGGAGGGGACTTTACTATGGCTACACCTTC. The encoded protein is CAWRGLYYGYTF.

This clone was picked up one time. V is TRBV7-8 and J is TRBJ1-1; D perhaps matches TRBD1 (5 bases). The CDR3 extends over 15 amino acids. The V gene's germline CDR1 is SGHVS and CDR2 FQNEAQ. V gave up 2 bases and J gave up 3 bases, with 13 bases separating them. CDR3 region: CASSLWSGQYTEAFF. CDR3 sequence (DNA): TGTGCCAGCAGCTTATGGTCGGGGCAATACACTGAAGCTTTCTTT.

V and J are TRBV28 and TRBJ2-7; tentative D call: TRBD1 (5 bases). Germline V gene data show CDR1 as MDHEN and CDR2 as SYDVKM. The CDR3 sequence is 15 residues long. Deletions cut 4 bases from V and 0 bases from J, with 13 bases between. The CDR3 DNA reads as TGTGCCAGCAGTTCGACAGTTCTGAGCTCCTACGAGCAGTACGTC. This sequence encodes CASSSTVLSSYEQYV.

V and J are TRBV18 and TRBJ2-3; D perhaps matches TRBD2 (5 bases). V was trimmed by 3 bases and J by 2 bases, leaving 18 bases between them. Germline-derived CDR1 and CDR2 are KGHSH and LQKENI. The CDR3 has 17 amino acids. Here the CDR3 DNA reads TGTGCCAGCTCACCCTACTGGATCCTCGGGGACACAGATACGCAGTATTTT. It translates to CASSPYWILGDTDTQYF.

This clone was seen once. In nucleotides, the CDR3 is TGTGCCAGCAGTTCCTGGAGGAATGAGCAGTTCTTC. As protein: CASSSWRNEQFF. The gene calls are TRBV6-1 and TRBJ2-1; a weak D match, TRBD2 (5 bases). This CDR3 is 12 amino acids long. Germline CDR1 MNHNS, CDR2 SASEGT. The V end was cut by 5 bases, the J end by 7 bases, with 9 bases between.

The chain's CDR3 is CASAAERRTEAFF. The DNA for the CDR3 is TGTGCTAGTGCCGCAGAACGTAGAACTGAAGCTTTCTTT. The V call is TRBV12-5, the J call TRBJ1-1; D uncertain. V was pared by 7 bases and J by 5 bases, with 14 bases between. The CDR3 spans 13 residues. Germline CDR1 is LGHNT and CDR2 is FRNRAP.

The chain combines TRBV7-2 with TRBJ2-1; 12 nucleotides line up with TRBD2. The CDR3 is made up of 16 amino acids. Germline CDR1 is SGHTA and CDR2 is FQGNSA. The J segment lost 5 bases and the V segment lost 0 bases, leaving 2 bases of the junction unmatched. The CDR3 bases are TGTGCCAGCAGCTTAGCCGGACTAGCGGGGCACAATGAGCAGTTCTTC. It yields the protein CASSLAGLAGHNEQFF.

This chain links TRBV5-6 with TRBJ1-1; D not certain. This CDR3 has 12 amino acids. The germline V gene encodes CDR1 SGHDT and CDR2 YYEEEE. Trimming took off 0 bases at V and 3 bases at J, with 3 bases between the two ends. For the CDR3, the DNA is TGTGCCAGCAGCTTGGGGGACACTGAAGCTTTCTTT. This codes for CASSLGDTEAFF.

V is TRBV4-1 and J is TRBJ2-3; 8 bases agree with TRBD1. CDR3 size: 16 residues. V lost 1 base, J lost 2 bases, and 5 bases stayed unmatched. Germline V lookup: CDR1 MGHRA, CDR2 YSYEKL. The chain's CDR3 is CASSQGTGPFTDTQYF. In DNA form, the CDR3 reads TGCGCCAGCAGCCAAGGGACAGGGCCTTTCACAGATACGCAGTATTTT.

This chain's CDR3 is CASSSLPGLAGVETQYF. The CDR3 bases are TGTGCCAGCAGCTCACTCCCGGGACTAGCGGGAGTAGAGACCCAGTACTTC. The J gene is TRBJ2-5, the V gene TRBV7-2, with 14 bases matching TRBD2. Germline lookup yields CDR1 SGHTA and CDR2 FQGNSA. This CDR3 comprises 17 residues. The V gene end was trimmed by 4 bases and the J gene end by 4 bases; junction bases not matched to a gene: 8. The variable domain in full, with the rest retrieved from reference TRBV7-2 and TRBJ2-5, is GAGVSQSPSNKVTEKGKDVELRCDPISGHTALYWYRQSLGQGLEFLIYFQGNSAPDKSGLPSDRFSAERTGGSVSTLTIQRTQQEDSAVYLCASSSLPGLAGVETQYFGPGTRLLVL.

V usage is TRBV5-4 and J usage is TRBJ1-1; D gene unclear. Germline CDR1 is SGHNT and CDR2 is YYREEE (reference sequence). Trimming stripped 0 bases from V and 0 bases from J, with 9 bases between. This CDR3 has 15 residues. The CDR3 coding sequence is TGTGCCAGCAGCTTGGTTCAGGAGATGAACACTGAAGCTTTCTTT. Translated: CASSLVQEMNTEAFF. The full variable domain, completed using reference TRBV5-4 and TRBJ1-1, is ETGVTQSPTHLIKTRGQQVTLRCSSQSGHNTVSWYQQALGQGPQFIFQYYREEENGRGNFPPRFSGLQFPNYSSELNVNALELDDSALYLCASSLVQEMNTEAFFGQGTRLTVV.

This rearrangement joins TRBV27 to TRBJ1-2, with 10 nucleotides matching TRBD1. The CDR3 sequence is 23 residues long. Germline assignment: CDR1 MNHEY and CDR2 SMNVEV (reference sequence). Trimming cost V 3 bases and J 2 bases; bases outside gene matches: 27. CDR3 DNA: TGTGCCAGCAGTTTCCCAGCCAAGACTAAGCACCAGGACAGGGGGAAAAGGAACTATGGCTACACCTTC. The encoded protein is CASSFPAKTKHQDRGKRNYGYTF.

The chain's CDR3 is CASSPSDGVWEKLFF. DNA of the CDR3: TGTGCCAGCAGCCCCTCCGATGGGGTCTGGGAAAAACTGTTTTTT. This chain uses TRBV9 with TRBJ1-4, with D hard to call. Trimming pared 4 bases from V and 8 bases from J, leaving 18 bases between. There are 15 residues in the CDR3. Germline values: CDR1 SGDLS, CDR2 YYNGEE. The full variable domain, rest sourced from reference TRBV9 and TRBJ1-4, is DSGVTQTPKHLITATGQRVTLRCSPRSGDLSVYWYQQSLDQGLQFLIQYYNGEERAKGNILERFSAQQFPDLHSELNLSSLELGDSALYFCASSPSDGVWEKLFFGSGTQLSVL.

This clone appeared a single time. The chain uses TRBV4-1 and TRBJ2-1; 8 bases fit TRBD1. Germline V lookup: CDR1 MGHRA, CDR2 YSYEKL. This CDR3 is 14 amino acids long. V trimming: 5 bases; J trimming: 5 bases; junction bases outside the gene matches: 5. CDR3 sequence: CASSYRDRNNEQFF. In DNA form, the CDR3 reads TGCGCCAGCAGCTACCGGGACAGGAACAATGAGCAGTTCTTC.

V is TRBV11-3 and J is TRBJ1-1; TRBD1 aligns across 11 bases. The CDR3 is 16 amino acids. The V gene's germline CDR1 is SGHNT and CDR2 YENEEA. Trimming cost V 5 bases and J 2 bases; bases outside gene matches: 7. The DNA for the CDR3 is TGTGCCAGCAGCCCCGGGACAGGGGGGTTAAACACTGAAGCTTTCTTT. It encodes CASSPGTGGLNTEAFF.